The next 5 T cell receptor beta chains were all read from a single sample in a study of cytotoxic CD8 clonotypes in ibrutinib-treated CLL. Profiling relied on immunoSEQ multiplex PCR, and the TCRdb table lists in-frame clones only, not all of them. The sample holds 150,000 to 200,000 clones; about 72% are singletons and the top ten take over 10%. The specimen was PBMCs, collected after 24 months of ibrutinib treatment. The source of these receptors is a human donor with chronic lymphocytic leukemia.

The chain is built from TRBV25-1 and TRBJ1-1, with a tentative D call TRBD1 (6 bases). Germline V gives CDR1 MGHDK, CDR2 SYGVNS. The CDR3 covers 14 residues. Trimming pared 7 bases from V and 2 bases from J, leaving 14 bases between. The CDR3 nucleotides read TGTGCCAGCACCCGGACAGCTATTAACACTGAAGCTTTCTTT. Translating gives CASTRTAINTEAFF. Drawing the rest from reference TRBV25-1 and TRBJ1-1, the complete variable domain is EADIYQTPRYLVIGTGKKITLECSQTMGHDKMYWYQQDPGMELHLIHYSYGVNSTEKGDLSSESTVSRIRTEHFPLTLESARPSHTSQYLCASTRTAINTEAFFGQGTRLTVV.

The sample holds a few counts of this clone. The chain is built from TRBV28 and TRBJ2-1; weak D call: TRBD2 (5 bases). The CDR3 consists of 12 residues. The V end was cut by 7 bases, the J end by 8 bases, with 12 bases between. Germline loops: CDR1 MDHEN, CDR2 SYDVKM. CDR3 loop: CASTTGLHEQFF. As DNA, the CDR3 is TGTGCCAGCACCACTGGACTTCATGAGCAGTTCTTC.

J is TRBJ1-2 and V is TRBV30; 7 bases agree with TRBD1. Germline-derived CDR1 and CDR2 are GTSNPN and SVGIG (reference sequence). V shed 4 bases and J 3 bases; nucleotides not matched to a gene: 2. The CDR3 is 12 residues long. The CDR3 nucleotides are TGTGCCTGGACCGGACAGGACTATGGCTACACCTTC. It translates to CAWTGQDYGYTF.

DNA for the CDR3: TGTGCCTGGAGTCCCCGGGGGGCAGGACAGTACAATGAGCAGTTCTTC. It encodes CAWSPRGAGQYNEQFF. The chain has TRBV30 and TRBJ2-1; possible D gene TRBD2, 7 bases. The CDR3 runs 16 residues. V lost 2 bases, J lost 4 bases, and 18 bases lay in between. Germline V gene sequence: CDR1 GTSNPN, CDR2 SVGIG (reference sequence).

V usage is TRBV6-5 and J usage is TRBJ2-2; the match to TRBD2 covers 10 bases. V shed 5 bases and J 4 bases; nucleotides not matched to a gene: 4. Germline V lookup: CDR1 MNHEY, CDR2 SVGAGI. The CDR3 loop spans 15 amino acids. In nucleotides, the CDR3 is TGTGCCAGCAGTCGGGGACTAGCGTCCACCGGGGAGCTGTTTTTT. Its translation is CASSRGLASTGELFF.